Sequencing of this TCR beta chain was carried out in a study of beta chain features in type 1 diabetes. Findings and caveats of the study: Type 1 diabetes patients had TCRB CDR3s that were shorter (moderately but significantly so) in all four CD4+ subsets. A pattern of fewer insertions and more deletions at VDJ junctions was seen in type 1 diabetes patients. High-TCR-expressing cells could be over-represented by cDNA sequencing.

This clone appeared a single time. Its target is not known. Sequenced material consisted of expressed TCRB transcripts (all of the isolated RNA was reverse transcribed). TCRdb's table, derived via immunoSEQ multiplex PCR, lists solely in-frame clones and lacks some. The sample contains under 850,000 clones, around 15% of which appear only once. This CDR3 region has 12 residues. Per germline, CDR1 MDHEN and CDR2 SYDVKM. Trimming stripped 7 bases from V and 6 bases from J, with 10 bases between. V usage is TRBV28 and J usage is TRBJ1-5; D is unclear. Specimen: naive CD4+ T cells from blood. The TCR originated in a man aged 18 to 35 with type 1 diabetes. Written as DNA, the CDR3 is TGTGCCAGCACTGACCAAATTCAGCCCCAGCATTTT. This codes for CASTDQIQPQHF. Looking up the rest from reference TRBV28 and TRBJ1-5 gives the full variable domain: DVKVTQSSRYLVKRTGEKVFLECVQDMDHENMFWYRQDPGLGLRLIYFSYDVKMKEKGDIPEGYSVSREKKERFSLILESASTNQTSMYLCASTDQIQPQHFGDGTRLSIL.